One TCR beta chain is described in this entry. What it binds is not known. This entry belongs to a study of cytomegalovirus exposure and HLA in healthy donors. Study results and caveats: In all likelihood, a cluster of highly shared sequence variants was a sequencing artifact.

Researchers ran the PCR with 60 Vbeta and 13 Jbeta primers. The repertoire was sequenced with immunoSEQ multiplex PCR; TCRdb's copy has only in-frame clones and lacks some. The sample records roughly 150,000 clones, 65% to 85% being singletons. The CDR3 is 15 amino acids. The junction had 8 bases not matched to a gene; V was cut back by 7 bases and J by 2 bases. The sample taken for sequencing was PBMCs. The J gene is TRBJ2-7, the V gene TRBV6-7, with TRBD1 matching 10 bases. TRBV6-7 carries the ORF label, with uncertain function. The TCR sequence derives from a male donor in good health and CMV-seronegative. The CDR3 nucleotides are TGTGCCAGCAACCCAGACAGGGGGCCCCCCTACGAGCAGTACTTC. Its translation is CASNPDRGPPYEQYF.